A single sample is the source of the 18 T cell receptor beta chains below, sequenced in a study of blood T cell repertoires in COVID-19. Libraries were prepared by immunoSEQ multiplex PCR; TCRdb keeps only in-frame clonotypes and omits some of them. Of hundreds of thousands of clones in the sample, 85% are singletons; the top ten hold about 14%. Input material: peripheral blood. The origin of the receptors is a human donor in a cohort sampled during active COVID-19.

There are a few counts of this clone. This chain connects TRBV14 to TRBJ2-2; 10 bases line up with TRBD2. This CDR3 spans 19 amino acids. With V trimmed by 0 bases and J by 0 bases, 7 bases remained unmatched. Germline assignment: CDR1 SGHDN and CDR2 FVKESK. Written as DNA, the CDR3 is TGTGCCAGCAGCCAAGAGATCCTACTAGCGGGGTCGAACACCGGGGAGCTGTTTTTT. It is translated as CASSQEILLAGSNTGELFF.

The chain uses TRBV7-2 and TRBJ2-1, with D perhaps TRBD2 (6 bases). This CDR3 is built from 16 residues. Germline V gene data show CDR1 as SGHTA and CDR2 as FQGNSA. V gave up 0 bases and J gave up 5 bases, with 14 bases separating them. In DNA form, the CDR3 reads TGTGCCAGCAGCTTAGCCAGGGCTAGCGTAGACAATGAGCAGTTCTTC. It yields the protein CASSLARASVDNEQFF. Filled out from reference TRBV7-2 and TRBJ2-1, the complete variable domain reads GAGVSQSPSNKVTEKGKDVELRCDPISGHTALYWYRQSLGQGLEFLIYFQGNSAPDKSGLPSDRFSAERTGGSVSTLTIQRTQQEDSAVYLCASSLARASVDNEQFFGPGTRLTVL.

This clone is a singleton in its sample. This chain links TRBV7-9 with TRBJ2-3, with D tentatively TRBD2 (5 bases). The V gene's germline CDR1 is SEHNR and CDR2 FQNEAQ (reference sequence). The V end was cut by 5 bases, the J end by 1 base, with 13 bases between. The CDR3 contains 15 residues. For the CDR3, the DNA is TGTGCCAGCAGCCCCCTTAGCGCACGCACAGATACGCAGTATTTT. Translated: CASSPLSARTDTQYF.

For this clone: The same CDR3 arises from other DNA sequences in this sample as well. V usage is TRBV3-1 (or the pseudogene TRBV3-2) and J usage is TRBJ2-7; D gene unclear. The CDR3 runs 11 residues. V lost 2 bases and J 4 bases, leaving 3 bases between the germline ends. Germline V gives CDR1 LGHDT, CDR2 YNNKEL (reference sequence). The CDR3 DNA reads as TGTGCCAGCAGCCAATCTTACGAGCAGTACTTC. Residues: CASSQSYEQYF.

The chain employs TRBV4-1 and TRBJ1-5, with D perhaps TRBD1 (6 bases). CDR1 and CDR2 from the germline V gene are MGHRA and YSYEKL. The CDR3 totals 17 residues. Trimming stripped 2 bases from V and 6 bases from J, with 20 bases between. The CDR3 protein is CASSQSSQGRLGQPQHF. CDR3 sequence (DNA): TGCGCCAGCAGCCAATCATCCCAGGGGCGGCTAGGTCAGCCCCAGCATTTT.

This chain joins TRBV29-1 and TRBJ1-1; TRBD1 might be the D (5 bases). This CDR3 region has 14 residues. V lost 7 bases, J lost 1 base, and 16 bases lay in between. Germline V lookup: CDR1 SQVTM, CDR2 ANQGSEA. In DNA, the CDR3 is TGCAGCGCCCTGCGGGGCTTCTGGAACACTGAAGCTTTCTTT. Amino acids: CSALRGFWNTEAFF.

The rearrangement joins TRBV2 to TRBJ2-1; TRBD2 agrees at 8 bases. The junction had 2 bases not matched to a gene; V was cut back by 1 base and J by 6 bases. The CDR3 is 14 residues long. Looked up from germline, CDR1 is SNHLY and CDR2 is FYNNEI. The CDR3 loop is CASSEGGTSNEQFF. CDR3 DNA: TGTGCCAGCAGTGAAGGCGGGACTAGCAATGAGCAGTTCTTC.

This rearrangement joins TRBV20-1 to TRBJ1-2; D unclear. V gave up 3 bases and J gave up 5 bases, with 13 bases separating them. The CDR3 runs 13 residues. Germline CDR1 is DFQATT and CDR2 is SNEGSKA (reference sequence). The CDR3 DNA follows: TGCAGTGCTAGTACGAACAGTCCTTATGGCTACACCTTC. Translated: CSASTNSPYGYTF.

This rearrangement joins TRBV5-4 to TRBJ2-7; no reliable D call. Trimming removed 0 bases from V and 7 bases from J, with 8 bases in between. Germline CDR1 and CDR2: SGHNT and YYREEE (reference sequence). The CDR3 is 12 amino acids. The CDR3 loop reads CASSLAAREQYF. CDR3 coding DNA: TGTGCCAGCAGCTTGGCCGCGAGGGAGCAGTACTTC.

The chain combines TRBV7-6 with TRBJ1-2; 9 bases map to TRBD1. Trimming cost V 5 bases and J 0 bases; bases outside gene matches: 10. This CDR3 has 17 residues. Germline lookup yields CDR1 SGHVS and CDR2 FNYEAQ. The CDR3 loop is CASSSRPGDRANYGYTF. In nucleotides, the CDR3 is TGTGCCAGCAGCAGCCGACCCGGGGACAGGGCTAACTATGGCTACACCTTC. Full variable domain (remainder filled in from reference TRBV7-6 and TRBJ1-2): GAGVSQSPRYKVTKRGQDVALRCDPISGHVSLYWYRQALGQGPEFLTYFNYEAQQDKSGLPNDRFSAERPEGSISTLTIQRTEQRDSAMYRCASSSRPGDRANYGYTFGSGTRLTVV.

V gene TRBV27 combines with J gene TRBJ2-3, with D tentatively TRBD2 (6 bases). Per the germline V gene, CDR1 is MNHEY and CDR2 is SMNVEV (reference sequence). The CDR3 contains 15 residues. Trimming took off 2 bases at V and 6 bases at J, with 15 bases between the two ends. This chain's CDR3 is CASSLRGLLPDTQYF. CDR3 bases: TGTGCCAGCAGTTTAAGGGGACTTCTTCCGGATACGCAGTATTTT.

The rearrangement joins TRBV6-5 to TRBJ1-1, with D possibly TRBD1 on 5 matching bases. The CDR3 consists of 15 residues. Deletions cut 0 bases from V and 5 bases from J, with 13 bases between. CDR1 MNHEY and CDR2 SVGAGI come from the germline V gene. The CDR3 coding sequence is TGTGCCAGCAGTTACTCGATAGGGGTGGGAACTGAAGCTTTCTTT. It encodes CASSYSIGVGTEAFF.

The V call is TRBV15, the J call TRBJ1-4, with a tentative D call TRBD1 (5 bases). This CDR3 has 13 residues. The germline V and J ends were trimmed by 0 bases and 10 bases, with 9 bases remaining between them. Germline CDR1 and CDR2: LNHNV and YYDKDF (reference sequence). Here the CDR3 DNA reads TGTGCCACCAGCAGAGATGGGGGGTCAAAACTGTTTTTT. The encoded protein is CATSRDGGSKLFF.

As to this clone: This CDR3 is also generated by other DNA sequences in the sample. The chain uses TRBV18 and TRBJ1-1; no clear D gene. The V end was cut by 2 bases, the J end by 2 bases, with 9 bases between. In germline, CDR1 is KGHSH, CDR2 LQKENI. This CDR3 is built from 14 residues. As DNA, the CDR3 is TGTGCCAGCTCACCATTGAGCGGTAACACTGAAGCTTTCTTT. Protein sequence: CASSPLSGNTEAFF.

This chain connects TRBV19 to TRBJ2-7, with D tentatively TRBD2 (6 bases). Germline values: CDR1 LNHDA, CDR2 SQIVND (reference sequence). V lost 3 bases and J 0 bases, leaving 18 bases between the germline ends. The CDR3 is made up of 17 amino acids. CDR3 DNA sequence: TGTGCCAGTAGTATCAAAGGACTATACGGGGGCTCCTACGAGCAGTACTTC. This sequence encodes CASSIKGLYGGSYEQYF. The entire variable domain, with the rest obtained from reference TRBV19 and TRBJ2-7, is as follows: DGGITQSPKYLFRKEGQNVTLSCEQNLNHDAMYWYRQDPGQGLRLIYYSQIVNDFQKGDIAEGYSVSREKKESFPLTVTSAQKNPTAFYLCASSIKGLYGGSYEQYFGPGTRLTVT.

The genes are TRBV7-2 and TRBJ2-5; 7 bases align to TRBD1. CDR3 length: 15 residues. With 4 bases clipped from V and 5 bases from J, the junction kept 10 bases outside the gene matches. CDR1 and CDR2 from the germline V gene are SGHTA and FQGNSA. CDR3 region: CASSSRWGQWETQYF. The CDR3 DNA sequence: TGTGCCAGCAGCTCACGCTGGGGACAGTGGGAGACCCAGTACTTC.

V is TRBV25-1 and J is TRBJ1-5; D not certain. Trimming stripped 4 bases from V and 6 bases from J, with 7 bases between. Germline values: CDR1 MGHDK, CDR2 SYGVNS. The CDR3 is made up of 12 amino acids. The CDR3 bases are TGTGCCAGCAGTGGAGAGAGTCAGCCCCAGCATTTT. Its protein is CASSGESQPQHF.

The rearrangement links TRBV4-1 to TRBJ1-5; D is ambiguous. The CDR3 contains 14 residues. The V and J ends lost 4 bases and 1 base respectively, with 8 bases between them. Germline CDR1 MGHRA, CDR2 YSYEKL. The CDR3 region has the DNA TGCGCCAGCAGCCCTGGACTGAGCAATCAGCCCCAGCATTTT. Its translation: CASSPGLSNQPQHF.